One sample yielded the 8 T cell receptor beta chains listed below, sequenced in a study of OX40 agonist ivuxolimab in advanced cancers. Data came from immunoSEQ multiplex PCR; TCRdb stores just in-frame clones and leaves some out. This table holds about 67,000 clones, roughly nine tenths found once. The sample was CD4+ or CD8+ T cells sorted from blood, taken in a trial of the OX40 agonist ivuxolimab. The receptors here all came from an adult with an advanced solid tumor such as melanoma, head and neck, liver or kidney cancer.

This clone was seen only once. This chain joins TRBV4-2 and TRBJ2-7; TRBD1 matches at 8 bases. V was clipped by 2 bases and J by 2 bases; unmatched bases: 5. The CDR3 extends over 15 amino acids. CDR1 is LGHNA and CDR2 is YNFKEQ in the germline V gene. As DNA, the CDR3 is TGTGCCAGCAGCCAATTAGGACAGGGCCCCTACGAGCAGTACTTC. It codes for CASSQLGQGPYEQYF.

The chain joins TRBV18 to TRBJ2-2; TRBD1 agrees at 10 bases. V was pared by 3 bases and J by 0 bases, with 4 bases of the junction left unmatched. Germline assignment: CDR1 KGHSH and CDR2 LQKENI. CDR3 length: 17 residues. CDR3 nucleotide sequence: TGTGCCAGCTCACCGGGACAGGGGTTCGCGAACACCGGGGAGCTGTTTTTT. It encodes CASSPGQGFANTGELFF.

The V gene is TRBV7-2, the J gene TRBJ2-1; D might be TRBD1 or TRBD2, each matching 6 bases. In germline, CDR1 is SGHTA, CDR2 FQGNSA. The CDR3 is 15 amino acids. V was shortened by 4 bases and J by 7 bases, with 17 bases between the two germline ends. This CDR3 reads CASSSDSGQRNEQFF. Here the CDR3 DNA reads TGTGCCAGCAGCTCCGATAGCGGACAGCGGAATGAGCAGTTCTTC.

The V call is TRBV5-4, the J call TRBJ2-5, with 7 bases aligning to TRBD2. Germline V gene lookup returns CDR1 SGHNT and CDR2 YYREEE (reference sequence). There are 15 residues in the CDR3. V dropped 4 bases and J dropped 2; count of bases not matched to a gene: 8. CDR3 in amino acids: CASSPTSASQETQYF. The DNA of the CDR3 is TGTGCCAGCAGCCCAACTAGCGCTTCACAAGAGACCCAGTACTTC.

V and J are TRBV28 and TRBJ1-2; D is perhaps TRBD1 (5 bases). This CDR3 has 14 residues. Between the trimmed V and J ends, which lost 1 base and 4 bases, there was a span of 10 bases. Germline CDR1 is MDHEN and CDR2 is SYDVKM. The CDR3 DNA reads TGTGCCAGCAGTTTATTCAGGGATCCCTATGGCTACACCTTC. Protein: CASSLFRDPYGYTF.

The rearrangement uses TRBV9 and TRBJ2-1; perhaps TRBD1 as D (6 bases). With 0 bases removed from V and 5 bases from J, the gap between germline ends came to 12 bases. There are 15 residues in the CDR3. Germline V gene sequence: CDR1 SGDLS, CDR2 YYNGEE. The CDR3 is CASSVGMGAHNEQFF. CDR3 DNA: TGTGCCAGCAGCGTAGGGATGGGGGCCCACAATGAGCAGTTCTTC.

The rearrangement links TRBV5-4 to TRBJ1-4; tentatively, D is TRBD1 (5 bases). Trimming pared 4 bases from V and 8 bases from J, leaving 15 bases between. The germline CDR1 and CDR2 sequences are SGHNT and YYREEE (reference sequence). The CDR3 extends over 14 amino acids. CDR3 loop: CASSIRDLGEKLFF. The CDR3 DNA follows: TGTGCCAGCAGCATCCGGGACCTGGGAGAAAAACTGTTTTTT.

The chain is built from TRBV18 and TRBJ2-5; D is uncertain. Germline V CDR1 and CDR2: KGHSH, LQKENI. This CDR3 region has 12 residues. V was cut by 5 bases and J by 0 bases, with 4 bases left in between. CDR3 nucleotides: TGTGCCAGCTCAACGTACCAAGAGACCCAGTACTTC. It yields the protein CASSTYQETQYF.